These 9 T cell receptor beta chains were sequenced from one sample in a study of vaccination and CD4 T cells after COVID-19. The sample's treatment: roughly ten-day PBMC culture with coronavirus spike peptide pools or control peptides (ViraFEST assay). The Oncomine TCR Beta short-read assay sequenced DNA from cultured CD4+ T cells. In TCRdb, the PCR reads were re-called with MiXCR into one record per CDR3 protein. The table includes around 8,000 distinct CDR3 sequences, less than 25% detected once. These TCRs' antigens remain unknown. The sample in question was CD4+ T cells from blood, cultured in vitro, obtained after SARS-CoV-2 vaccination. All receptors derive from a human donor who had recovered from COVID-19.

In its sample, this clonotype ranks as medium-sized. The CDR3 nucleotides are TGTGCCAGCAGGCGGGGACAGATGCCCCCCTACGAGCAGTACTTC. This sequence encodes CASRRGQMPPYEQYF. J is TRBJ2-7 and V is TRBV27; a possible D gene is TRBD1 (7 bases). Trimming removed 6 bases at V and 2 bases at J, with 17 bases between. Per germline, CDR1 MNHEY and CDR2 SMNVEV (reference sequence). The length of the CDR3 is 15 residues.

This chain joins TRBV19 and TRBJ2-1; 9 bases map to TRBD2. J was trimmed by 5 bases and V by 5 bases; bases with no gene match: 7. This CDR3 is built from 15 residues. CDR1 is LNHDA and CDR2 is SQIVND in the germline V gene (reference sequence). CDR3: CASSRSSGSHNEQFF. CDR3 coding DNA: TGTGCCAGTAGTCGGAGTAGCGGGAGCCACAATGAGCAGTTCTTC.

As concerns this clonotype: The final CDR3 position lacks the conserved phenylalanine or tryptophan, pointing to a likely read error. V and J are TRBV6-2 or TRBV6-3 and TRBJ2-5, with TRBD1 matching over 8 bases. CDR3 size: 15 residues. Germline lookup yields CDR1 MNHEY and CDR2 SVGEGT. V lost 5 bases to trimming and J lost 5 bases; unmatched junction nucleotides: 10. CDR3 residues: CASSNPQGGVETQYL. CDR3 nucleotide sequence: TGTGCCAGCAGTAACCCACAGGGGGGTGTCGAGACCCAGTACTTA.

The chain uses TRBV4-3 and TRBJ1-2, with D perhaps matching TRBD1 (6 bases). The CDR3 runs to 18 residues. Germline V gene data show CDR1 as LGHNA and CDR2 as YSLEER. Trimming shortened V by 4 bases and J by 8 bases, and 29 bases separated the two germline ends. For the CDR3, the DNA is TGCGCCAGCAGCCGAACCCCGGTGGCCCCGGGGGCGAGGGAAGGCTACACCTTC. Translating it yields CASSRTPVAPGAREGYTF.

This clonotype is deemed medium-sized. The chain has TRBV20-1 and TRBJ1-6; D gene uncertain. V shed 3 bases and J shed 7 bases, with 7 bases lying between them. Germline assignment: CDR1 DFQATT and CDR2 SNEGSKA (reference sequence). The CDR3 covers 12 residues. The CDR3: CSASGPNSPLHF. The CDR3 bases are TGCAGTGCTAGCGGTCCGAATTCACCCCTCCACTTT.

This clonotype has more than one count but fewer than ten. The gene calls are TRBV10-3 and TRBJ2-5; 9 bases align to TRBD2. V gave up 3 bases and J gave up 2 bases; unmatched junction bases: 4. This CDR3 has 15 residues. Germline assignment: CDR1 ENHRY and CDR2 SYGVKD. The CDR3 region is CAISDGGRGQETQYF. Written as DNA, the CDR3 is TGTGCCATCAGTGACGGCGGGAGGGGACAAGAGACCCAGTACTTC.

This clonotype rates as medium-sized. The rearrangement uses TRBV7-6 and TRBJ2-5; 14 bases fit TRBD2. The CDR3 runs 17 residues. With 1 base clipped from V and 4 bases from J, the junction kept 5 bases outside the gene matches. In germline, CDR1 is SGHVS, CDR2 FNYEAQ. CDR3 sequence: CASSLEGLAGARETQYF. The CDR3 DNA is TGTGCCAGCAGCTTAGAGGGACTAGCGGGGGCCCGAGAGACCCAGTACTTC.

This clonotype showed up just a few times. The chain is built from TRBV6-1 and TRBJ2-7; a weak D match, TRBD1 (6 bases). The CDR3 consists of 13 residues. Looked up from germline, CDR1 is MNHNS and CDR2 is SASEGT. Trimming removed 2 bases from V and 3 bases from J, with 8 bases in between. The CDR3 is CASSEHRDYEQYF. In DNA form, the CDR3 reads TGTGCCAGCAGTGAACACAGGGACTACGAGCAGTACTTC.

This clonotype is classed as medium-sized (0.01 to 0.1%). This sequence joins TRBV20-1 and TRBJ2-7; the D gene is possibly TRBD2 (6 bases). V was clipped by 7 bases and J by 1 base, with 14 bases between them. Looked up from germline, CDR1 is DFQATT and CDR2 is SNEGSKA (reference sequence). The CDR3 contains 13 residues. CDR3 loop: CSVDRGRSYEQYF. DNA of the CDR3: TGCAGTGTCGACCGGGGGAGATCCTACGAGCAGTACTTC.